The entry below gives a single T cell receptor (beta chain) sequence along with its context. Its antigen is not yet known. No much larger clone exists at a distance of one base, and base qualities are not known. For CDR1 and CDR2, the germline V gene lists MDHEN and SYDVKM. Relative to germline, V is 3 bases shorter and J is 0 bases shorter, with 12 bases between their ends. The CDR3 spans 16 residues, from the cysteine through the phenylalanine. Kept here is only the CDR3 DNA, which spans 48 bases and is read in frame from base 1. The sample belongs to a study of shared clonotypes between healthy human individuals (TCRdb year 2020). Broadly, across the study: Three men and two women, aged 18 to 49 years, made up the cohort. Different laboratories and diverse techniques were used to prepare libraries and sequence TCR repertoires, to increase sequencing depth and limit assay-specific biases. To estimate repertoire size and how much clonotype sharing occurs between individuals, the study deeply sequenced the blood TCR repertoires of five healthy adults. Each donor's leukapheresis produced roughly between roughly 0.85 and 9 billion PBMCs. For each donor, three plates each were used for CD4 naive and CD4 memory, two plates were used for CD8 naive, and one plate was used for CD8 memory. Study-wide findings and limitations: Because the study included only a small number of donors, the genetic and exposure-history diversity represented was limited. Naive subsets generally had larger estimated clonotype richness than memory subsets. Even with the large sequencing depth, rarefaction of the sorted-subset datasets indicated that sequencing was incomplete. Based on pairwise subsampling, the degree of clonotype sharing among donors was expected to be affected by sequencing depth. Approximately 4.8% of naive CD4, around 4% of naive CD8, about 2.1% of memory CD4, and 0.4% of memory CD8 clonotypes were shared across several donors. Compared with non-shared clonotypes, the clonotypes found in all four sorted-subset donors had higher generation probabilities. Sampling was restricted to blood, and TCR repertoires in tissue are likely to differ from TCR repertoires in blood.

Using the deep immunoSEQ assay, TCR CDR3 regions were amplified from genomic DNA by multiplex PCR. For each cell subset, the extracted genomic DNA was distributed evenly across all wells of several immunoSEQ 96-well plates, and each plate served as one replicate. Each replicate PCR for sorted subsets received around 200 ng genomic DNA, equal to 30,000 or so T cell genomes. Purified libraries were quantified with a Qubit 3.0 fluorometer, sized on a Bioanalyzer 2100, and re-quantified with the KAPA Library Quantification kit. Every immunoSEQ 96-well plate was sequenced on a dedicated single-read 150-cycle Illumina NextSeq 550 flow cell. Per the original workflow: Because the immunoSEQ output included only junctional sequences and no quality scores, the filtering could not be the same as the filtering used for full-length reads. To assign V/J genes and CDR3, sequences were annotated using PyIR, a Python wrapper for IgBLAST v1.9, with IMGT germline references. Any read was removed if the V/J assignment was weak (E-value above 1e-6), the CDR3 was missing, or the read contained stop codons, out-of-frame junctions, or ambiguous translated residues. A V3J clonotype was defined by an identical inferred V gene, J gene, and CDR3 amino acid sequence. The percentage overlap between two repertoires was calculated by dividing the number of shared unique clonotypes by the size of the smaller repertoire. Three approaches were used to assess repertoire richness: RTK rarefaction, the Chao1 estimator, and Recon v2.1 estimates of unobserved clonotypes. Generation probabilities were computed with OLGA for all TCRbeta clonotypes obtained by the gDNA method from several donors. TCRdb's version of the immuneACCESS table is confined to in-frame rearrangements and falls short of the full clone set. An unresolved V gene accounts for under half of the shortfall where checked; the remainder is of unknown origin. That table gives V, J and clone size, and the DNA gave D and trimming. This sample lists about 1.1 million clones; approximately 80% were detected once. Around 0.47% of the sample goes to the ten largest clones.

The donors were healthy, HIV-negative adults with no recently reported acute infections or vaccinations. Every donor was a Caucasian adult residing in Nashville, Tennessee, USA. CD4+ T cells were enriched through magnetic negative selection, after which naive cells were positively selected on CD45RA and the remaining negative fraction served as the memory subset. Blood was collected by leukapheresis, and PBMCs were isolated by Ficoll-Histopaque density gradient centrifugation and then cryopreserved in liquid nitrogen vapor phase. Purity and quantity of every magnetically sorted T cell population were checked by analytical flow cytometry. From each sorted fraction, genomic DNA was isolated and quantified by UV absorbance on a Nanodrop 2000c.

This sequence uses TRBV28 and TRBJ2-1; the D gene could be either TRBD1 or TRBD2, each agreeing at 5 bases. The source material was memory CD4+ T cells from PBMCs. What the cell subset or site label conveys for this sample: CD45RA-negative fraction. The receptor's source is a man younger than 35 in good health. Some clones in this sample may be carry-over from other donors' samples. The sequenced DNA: TGTGCCAGCAGTTTTGTGGGGGACCACTCCTACAATGAGCAGTTCTTC. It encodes CASSFVGDHSYNEQFF.